What follows are 11 T cell receptor beta chains derived from one specimen sequenced in a study of T cell responses to AZD1222 COVID-19 vaccine listed by TCRdb under 2021. The library was generated by the immunoSEQ multiplex PCR assay. What TCRdb holds here is the immuneACCESS table cut down to in-frame rearrangements. Part of the clones is not present; checked against another copy, under half of the missing clones reflect an unresolved V gene, and the others are unexplained. The sample table records around 130,000 clones; over 90% of these occur just once. Around 5.9% of the sample lies in the top ten. The time point label here, explained by the study, means: baseline before first vaccination. Source: peripheral blood, taken on day 0 of AZD1222 vaccination. The source is an adult in good health.

The CDR3 here is CASSQGSVGSGAFF. As DNA, the CDR3 is TGTGCCAGCAGCCAAGGGAGTGTGGGGTCTGGAGCTTTCTTT. The chain uses TRBV3-1 (or the pseudogene TRBV3-2) and TRBJ1-1; no clear D gene. V dropped 1 base and J dropped 10 bases, with 16 bases sitting between them. The CDR3 totals 14 residues. Germline V gives CDR1 LGHDT, CDR2 YNNKEL (reference sequence).

V is TRBV5-4 and J is TRBJ2-6; possible D gene TRBD1, 5 bases. Trimming cost V 1 base and J 2 bases, with 10 bases left between them. Germline CDR1 reads SGHNT; CDR2 reads YYREEE (reference sequence). The CDR3 runs 16 residues. The CDR3 coding sequence is TGTGCCAGCAGCTTGAGCAGCAGGGCTGGGGCCAACGTCCTGACTTTC. This encodes CASSLSSRAGANVLTF.

The gene calls are TRBV7-9 and TRBJ2-1; TRBD2 might be the D (6 bases). Deletions cut 5 bases from V and 0 bases from J, with 14 bases between. CDR3 length: 16 residues. Germline CDR1 SEHNR, CDR2 FQNEAQ (reference sequence). In DNA form, the CDR3 reads TGTGCCAGCAGCCAGGGACTCCGGAGCTCCTACAATGAGCAGTTCTTC. Amino acid sequence: CASSQGLRSSYNEQFF.

CDR3 bases: TGTGCCAGCAGTGAGGGACCTAATCAGCCCCAGCATTTT. Its protein is CASSEGPNQPQHF. V and J are TRBV6-1 and TRBJ1-5, with D perhaps TRBD1 (5 bases). The V and J ends lost 3 bases and 4 bases respectively, with 7 bases between them. In germline, CDR1 is MNHNS, CDR2 SASEGT. This CDR3 has 13 residues.

CDR3 sequence: CATSNSPGELFF. The CDR3 DNA sequence: TGTGCCACCAGTAACAGTCCCGGGGAGCTGTTTTTT. The chain joins TRBV24-1 to TRBJ2-2; unclear D gene. The CDR3 contains 12 residues. The germline V gene has CDR1 KGHDR and CDR2 SFDVKD. The ends were cut back, 6 bases at V and 6 bases at J, with 7 bases in the middle.

The chain combines TRBV5-6 with TRBJ1-2, with D unresolved. CDR1 is SGHDT and CDR2 is YYEEEE in the germline V gene. Trimming removed 1 base from V and 1 base from J, with 8 bases in between. The CDR3 consists of 14 residues. CDR3 coding DNA: TGTGCCAGCAGCTTGAGGCGGAGTAACTATGGCTACACCTTC. Encoded protein: CASSLRRSNYGYTF.

V gene TRBV6-5 combines with J gene TRBJ2-7; D unclear. CDR3 length: 12 residues. CDR1 is MNHEY, CDR2 SVGAGI, per germline. Trimming stripped 2 bases from V and 7 bases from J, with 9 bases between. For the CDR3, the DNA is TGTGCCAGCAGTTACAGTACTTTAGAGCAGTACTTC. The encoded protein is CASSYSTLEQYF.

This chain connects TRBV27 to TRBJ2-2; the match to TRBD2 covers 9 bases. The germline gives CDR1 MNHEY, CDR2 SMNVEV (reference sequence). J was trimmed by 4 bases and V by 5 bases; bases with no gene match: 5. This CDR3 has 15 residues. CDR3 sequence reads: CASSLLAGPTGELFF. The CDR3 DNA follows: TGTGCCAGCAGTCTCCTAGCGGGACCCACCGGGGAGCTGTTTTTT.

V and J are TRBV6-2 or TRBV6-3 and TRBJ1-1, with TRBD1 as a possible D gene (6 bases). CDR1 is MNHEY, CDR2 SVGEGT, per germline. V lost 2 bases, J lost 5 bases, and 18 bases lay in between. This CDR3 region has 16 residues. This CDR3 is CASSYGGGPGRTEAFF. The CDR3 bases are TGTGCCAGCAGTTACGGGGGGGGGCCTGGAAGGACTGAAGCTTTCTTT.

This clone was observed a handful of times. The chain combines TRBV5-4 with TRBJ1-4; 7 nucleotides match TRBD1. The CDR3 is made up of 14 amino acids. Germline V gene sequence: CDR1 SGHNT, CDR2 YYREEE (reference sequence). The J segment lost 8 bases and the V segment lost 4 bases, leaving 8 bases of the junction unmatched. The CDR3 nucleotides read TGTGCCAGCAGCCCAGGGGGAGTAGAAGAAAAACTGTTTTTT. Its translation is CASSPGGVEEKLFF.

The chain is built from TRBV9 and TRBJ2-1; no reliable D call. Trimming cost V 4 bases and J 4 bases, with 12 bases left between them. Germline assignment: CDR1 SGDLS and CDR2 YYNGEE. CDR3 length: 14 amino acids. The CDR3 here is CASSSSLIYNEQFF. For the CDR3, the DNA is TGTGCCAGCAGCTCGTCGCTCATATACAATGAGCAGTTCTTC.